This TCR beta chain was sequenced for a study of blood T cells in healthy people across ages. CDR3 length: 13 amino acids. The V gene's germline CDR1 is DFQATT and CDR2 SNEGSKA (reference sequence). Trimming took off 6 bases at V and 3 bases at J, with 14 bases between the two ends. A second PCR of 7 to 11 cycles used a sample-barcoded 5' primer and a J-beta primer mix. TCRdb ran MiXCR on the 5' RACE reads and lists one entry per CDR3 protein. Of approximately 850,000 distinct CDR3 sequences listed, roughly 60% are singletons. The sequencing sample was made of blood. The TCR sequence derives from a man aged 30 to 45 in good health. The rearrangement links TRBV20-1 to TRBJ1-1; D not certain. The CDR3 DNA is TGCAGTGCGGAAGCCAGGTGGGACACTGAAGCTTTCTTT. The encoded protein is CSAEARWDTEAFF.